This T cell receptor beta chain stems from a study of blood T cell repertoires in COVID-19. The germline V and J ends were trimmed by 2 bases and 8 bases, with 10 bases remaining between them. Germline lookup yields CDR1 MNHEY and CDR2 SVGEGT. CDR3 length: 14 residues. Original analysis: By means of reference gene primer amplification, nucleated cell counts were estimated. Here immunoSEQ multiplex PCR was the method, and the copy in TCRdb shows in-frame clones only, minus some. V and J calls and clone size are given by that table; D and trimming were obtained from the DNA. The sample lists 200,000 to 250,000 clones, more than 75% occurring once.

This receptor was obtained from a man between 50 and 59 years old with acute or convalescent COVID-19. Sequences were obtained from peripheral blood. The chain has TRBV6-2 or TRBV6-3 and TRBJ1-6, with TRBD1 as a possible D gene (5 bases). CDR3 protein: CASSYGGTDSPLHF. DNA for the CDR3: TGTGCCAGCAGTTACGGGGGGACCGATTCACCCCTCCACTTT.